The source of this TCR beta chain is a study of blood T cell repertoires in COVID-19. Study in general: Samples taken during acute and convalescent COVID-19 were collected in the United States, Italy and Spain. The analysed material was cDNA or gDNA that came from T cells, B-cell-depleted T cells, or PBMCs.

Participants were aged about 18 to 90 years, lived in under 30 US areas, and enrolled virtually. This clone occurred once. The CDR3 loop spans 17 amino acids. V trimming: 0 bases; J trimming: 4 bases; junction bases outside the gene matches: 4. Looked up from germline, CDR1 is SGHVS and CDR2 is FNYEAQ. As processed by the authors: Using reference gene primer amplification, nucleated cell counts were estimated. Sequencing used immunoSEQ multiplex PCR; TCRdb keeps in-frame clones, though not all of them. That table furnishes V, J and clone size, whereas the DNA furnished D and trimming. The repertoire consists of approximately 240,000 clones, with 87% occurring once and the leading ten covering 6% to 7%.

This TCR was sampled from a woman aged 25 to 39 with acute COVID-19. The specimen sequenced was PBMCs or T cells enriched from blood (not recorded which). The chain joins TRBV7-6 to TRBJ2-1; TRBD2 agrees at 12 bases. Here the CDR3 reads CASSLAQGLAGYNEQFF. In DNA form, the CDR3 reads TGTGCCAGCAGCTTAGCCCAAGGACTAGCGGGATACAATGAGCAGTTCTTC.